The 17 T cell receptor beta chains listed next were all sequenced from one sample in a study of T cells in tumors after PD-1 blockade. The repertoire was sequenced with immunoSEQ multiplex PCR; TCRdb's copy has only in-frame clones and lacks some. The table has around 34,000 clones, around 73% seen once. The specimen comprised PBMCs, sampled after anti-PD-1 treatment. These receptors were taken from a human donor with basal cell carcinoma.

This clone was detected a few times. The chain couples TRBV6-2 or TRBV6-3 to TRBJ2-1, with D unresolved. This CDR3 spans 13 amino acids. Per germline, CDR1 MNHEY and CDR2 SVGEGT. Trimming took 6 bases from V and 0 from J, leaving 6 bases between them. The DNA for the CDR3 is TGTGCCAGCAGCGAGAGCTCCTACAATGAGCAGTTCTTC. Its protein is CASSESSYNEQFF.

The gene calls are TRBV7-2 and TRBJ2-4; D is possibly TRBD2 (6 bases). The V gene's germline CDR1 is SGHTA and CDR2 FQGNSA. V dropped 5 bases and J dropped 0 bases, with 17 bases sitting between them. This CDR3 spans 17 amino acids. CDR3 DNA sequence: TGTGCCAGCAGCGTGGCGGGACGAGGATTAGCCAAAAACATTCAGTACTTC. This sequence encodes CASSVAGRGLAKNIQYF.

The rearrangement joins TRBV7-2 to TRBJ1-5; TRBD1 matches at 9 bases. The V segment lost 4 bases and the J segment 4 bases; nucleotides outside the gene matches: 5. Germline lookup yields CDR1 SGHTA and CDR2 FQGNSA. This CDR3 contains 15 residues. The DNA of the CDR3 is TGTGCCAGCAGCTGGGGACAGGGCCGTAATCAGCCCCAGCATTTT. Its translation is CASSWGQGRNQPQHF.

This clone came up once. The V call is TRBV3-1 (or the pseudogene TRBV3-2), the J call TRBJ2-1; no reliable D call. This CDR3 spans 17 amino acids. Germline CDR1 and CDR2: LGHDT and YNNKEL (reference sequence). The germline V and J ends were trimmed by 2 bases and 3 bases, with 17 bases remaining between them. The CDR3 region is CASSQLGSPVLYNEQFF. CDR3 DNA sequence: TGTGCCAGCAGCCAACTAGGGTCCCCTGTCCTCTACAATGAGCAGTTCTTC.

This clone was seen only a few times. The chain is built from TRBV18 and TRBJ1-5; TRBD1 agrees at 9 bases. There are 15 residues in the CDR3. The V segment lost 6 bases and the J segment 6 bases; nucleotides outside the gene matches: 9. Germline values: CDR1 KGHSH, CDR2 LQKENI. In DNA, the CDR3 is TGTGCCAGCTCCCCCCCGGGACAGGGAGGTCAGCCCCAGCATTTT. Protein: CASSPPGQGGQPQHF.

The table lists this clone with a few counts. The V and J genes are TRBV5-1 and TRBJ1-5; D is perhaps TRBD1 (5 bases). The CDR3 sequence is 15 residues long. From germline, CDR1 is SGHRS and CDR2 YFSETQ. The germline V and J ends were trimmed by 0 bases and 4 bases, with 11 bases remaining between them. The DNA for the CDR3 is TGCGCCAGCAGCTTGGGGGGGGATTTTAATCAGCCCCAGCATTTT. Translating it yields CASSLGGDFNQPQHF.

The chain links TRBV9 to TRBJ1-1; D is possibly TRBD1 (6 bases). CDR1 SGDLS and CDR2 YYNGEE come from the germline V gene. V lost 4 bases and J 1 base, leaving 14 bases between the germline ends. There are 15 residues in the CDR3. CDR3 in amino acids: CASSRMTGANTEAFF. DNA of the CDR3: TGTGCCAGCAGCCGAATGACAGGAGCGAACACTGAAGCTTTCTTT.

This chain links TRBV6-2 or TRBV6-3 with TRBJ2-5; no reliable D call. Trimming shortened V by 4 bases and J by 4 bases, and 7 bases separated the two germline ends. Germline CDR1 MNHEY, CDR2 SVGEGT. This CDR3 spans 12 amino acids. CDR3 sequence: CASSLQPETQYF. The CDR3 DNA sequence: TGTGCCAGCAGTTTACAGCCAGAGACCCAGTACTTC.

This chain joins TRBV19 and TRBJ1-2, with D maybe TRBD1 (6 bases). This CDR3 has 14 residues. Trimming took off 7 bases at V and 2 bases at J, with 14 bases between the two ends. Germline CDR1 is LNHDA and CDR2 is SQIVND (reference sequence). The CDR3 reads CASIGRGVNYGYTF. The CDR3 DNA follows: TGTGCCAGTATTGGAAGGGGGGTAAACTATGGCTACACCTTC.

This clone was observed a few times. V is TRBV18 and J is TRBJ1-2; D is undetermined. Looked up from germline, CDR1 is KGHSH and CDR2 is LQKENI. The V and J ends lost 3 bases and 3 bases respectively, with 8 bases between them. The CDR3 runs to 13 residues. The CDR3 bases are TGTGCCAGCTCACCCAATATGGACTATGGCTACACCTTC. It encodes CASSPNMDYGYTF.

The chain employs TRBV19 and TRBJ1-4; D is unclear. The CDR3 totals 11 residues. V was pared by 2 bases and J by 8 bases, with 3 bases between. Germline loops: CDR1 LNHDA, CDR2 SQIVND (reference sequence). CDR3 sequence (DNA): TGTGCCAGTAGTATACAAGAAAAACTGTTTTTT. Encoded protein: CASSIQEKLFF.

In its sample, this clone was seen once. The V gene is TRBV7-3, the J gene TRBJ2-5; 9 bases are a match to TRBD2. Germline values: CDR1 SGHTA, CDR2 FQGTGA. The CDR3 spans 15 residues. After removal of 3 bases from V and 1 base from J, the junction contained 3 bases not matched to a gene. Here the CDR3 DNA reads TGTGCCAGCAGCTTGCTAGCGGGGACCCAAGAGACCCAGTACTTC. As protein: CASSLLAGTQETQYF.

This clone was seen only once. The chain joins TRBV12-2 to TRBJ2-7; the D call in the table, TRBD1, was not verified against the DNA. TRBV12-2 is a pseudogene segment. The CDR3 extends over 15 amino acids. CDR3 residues: CASRTSWTGSYEQYF. In DNA form, the CDR3 reads TGTGCAAGTCGTACCTCCTGGACAGGCAGCTACGAGCAGTACTTC.

The rearrangement joins TRBV28 to TRBJ1-5; D perhaps matches TRBD1 (5 bases). This CDR3 has 14 amino acids. Trimming shortened V by 5 bases and J by 6 bases, and 14 bases separated the two germline ends. CDR1 is MDHEN, CDR2 SYDVKM, per germline. The CDR3 bases are TGTGCCAGCAGTGGGGGGGTAAGGGGTCAGCCCCAGCATTTT. Translating gives CASSGGVRGQPQHF.

The gene calls are TRBV4-3 and TRBJ1-5; a possible D gene is TRBD1 (5 bases). Germline CDR1 LGHNA, CDR2 YSLEER. Trimming cost V 0 bases and J 5 bases, with 11 bases left between them. The CDR3 is 15 amino acids. CDR3 DNA sequence: TGCGCCAGCAGCCAAGACCAGGGTCGGGATCAGCCCCAGCATTTT. Residues: CASSQDQGRDQPQHF.

The gene calls are TRBV6-5 and TRBJ1-3; a possible D gene is TRBD1 (6 bases). V shed 7 bases and J shed 0 bases, with 13 bases lying between them. CDR1 and CDR2 (germline): MNHEY, SVGAGI. The CDR3 is 15 residues long. The CDR3 here is CASIEGGLSGNTIYF. For the CDR3, the DNA is TGTGCCAGCATCGAGGGGGGGCTCTCTGGAAACACCATATATTTT.

This clone has only one observation. The genes are TRBV27 and TRBJ2-2; a possible D gene is TRBD2 (6 bases). Trimming cost V 3 bases and J 1 base, with 12 bases left between them. The germline gives CDR1 MNHEY, CDR2 SMNVEV (reference sequence). This CDR3 spans 16 amino acids. The CDR3 sequence is CASSLTGVRNTGELFF. The CDR3 DNA is TGTGCCAGCAGTTTGACGGGGGTCCGGAACACCGGGGAGCTGTTTTTT.